The 9 T cell receptor beta chains below come from one sample, sequenced in a study of regulatory T cells in long-lasting Graves disease. Relying on iRepertoire HTBI primers and Arm-PCR of CDR3 regions, the team built TCR beta libraries. TCRdb re-called the multiplex PCR reads with MiXCR, one entry per CDR3 protein. Of roughly 490,000 distinct CDR3 sequences in the sample, under 25% are singletons; the top ten hold over 10%. Time point reported: persistent/refractory GD, antithyroid drugs over 5 years with positive TRAb. With RNA extracted from PBMCs as input, the TCR library was made. The specimen comprised peripheral blood mononuclear cells (PBMCs), sampled when the disease was refractory, from a patient treated with antithyroid drugs. The receptors come from a female donor with Graves disease.

This chain connects TRBV5-1 to TRBJ2-7, with 7 bases that match TRBD2. This CDR3 is 15 amino acids long. Germline CDR1 and CDR2: SGHRS and YFSETQ. Trimming removed 1 base from V and 5 bases from J; junction bases left unmatched: 9. CDR3 region: CASSLFDGGRDEQYF. The CDR3 region has the DNA TGCGCCAGCAGCTTGTTCGACGGCGGGAGAGACGAGCAGTACTTC.

This clonotype was observed at least ten times. The chain combines TRBV6-5 with TRBJ1-1, with no clear D. CDR1 and CDR2 from the germline V gene are MNHEY and SVGAGI. The CDR3 has 16 residues. Deletions cut 0 bases from V and 1 base from J, with 12 bases between. CDR3 region: CASSYSPPGSNTEAFF. The CDR3 nucleotides are TGTGCCAGCAGTTACTCTCCCCCAGGATCGAACACTGAAGCTTTCTTT.

In its sample, this clonotype was seen a few times. CDR3 in amino acids: CSAGPTSVEQYF. As DNA, the CDR3 is TGCAGTGCCGGCCCGACTAGCGTCGAGCAGTACTTC. The genes are TRBV20-1 and TRBJ2-7, with TRBD2 identical over 8 bases. V shed 6 bases, J shed 6 bases, and the junction held 7 bases outside the gene matches. CDR1 and CDR2 from the germline V gene are DFQATT and SNEGSKA (reference sequence). This CDR3 contains 12 residues.

CDR3 in amino acids: CASSPDSYHEQYF. In DNA form, the CDR3 reads TGTGCCAGCTCACCAGATAGTTACCACGAGCAGTACTTC. The chain has TRBV2 and TRBJ2-7; D remains ambiguous. The CDR3 runs to 13 residues. Germline lookup yields CDR1 SNHLY and CDR2 FYNNEI. Trimming removed 8 bases from V and 5 bases from J, with 16 bases in between.

This clonotype was detected ten times or more. The chain uses TRBV7-8 and TRBJ1-6, with a tentative D call TRBD1 (5 bases). The germline V and J ends were trimmed by 4 bases and 8 bases, with 12 bases remaining between them. Germline V gene lookup returns CDR1 SGHVS and CDR2 FQNEAQ. This CDR3 is built from 14 residues. The CDR3 spells CASSSLGGDSPLHF. As DNA, the CDR3 is TGTGCCAGCAGCTCCCTAGGAGGGGATTCACCCCTCCACTTT.

This clonotype has ten or more counts. The rearrangement links TRBV12-3 or TRBV12-4 to TRBJ1-2, with 7 bases that match TRBD1. J lost 5 bases, V lost 6 bases, and 9 bases had no gene match. This CDR3 contains 14 residues. The DNA of the CDR3 is TGTGCCAGCAGCCGGCACAGGGGTAGGTATGGCTACACCTTC. Its protein product is CASSRHRGRYGYTF.

The chain carries TRBV28 and TRBJ1-2, with 10 nucleotides matching TRBD1. J lost 7 bases, V lost 6 bases, and 5 bases had no gene match. This CDR3 has 13 residues. CDR1 is MDHEN and CDR2 is SYDVKM in the germline V gene. For the CDR3, the DNA is TGTGCCAGCAGGTGGGGACAGGGGAGTGGCTACACCTTC. It yields the protein CASRWGQGSGYTF.

This chain uses TRBV27 with TRBJ1-1; 7 bases line up with TRBD1. CDR3 size: 14 residues. Germline CDR1 is MNHEY and CDR2 is SMNVEV (reference sequence). After removal of 2 bases from V and 9 bases from J, the junction contained 9 bases not matched to a gene. CDR3 amino acids: CASSLAGRGSKAFF. CDR3 nucleotides: TGTGCCAGCAGTTTAGCGGGCAGGGGGTCCAAAGCTTTCTTT.

The table lists this clonotype with a count of one. This chain uses TRBV30 with TRBJ1-2; no firm D call. Trimming took 2 bases from V and 0 from J, leaving 7 bases between them. CDR3 length: 13 amino acids. Per the germline V gene, CDR1 is GTSNPN and CDR2 is SVGIG (reference sequence). Written as DNA, the CDR3 is TGTGCCTGGAGTAGATCCGCTAACTATGGCTACACCTTC. As protein: CAWSRSANYGYTF.